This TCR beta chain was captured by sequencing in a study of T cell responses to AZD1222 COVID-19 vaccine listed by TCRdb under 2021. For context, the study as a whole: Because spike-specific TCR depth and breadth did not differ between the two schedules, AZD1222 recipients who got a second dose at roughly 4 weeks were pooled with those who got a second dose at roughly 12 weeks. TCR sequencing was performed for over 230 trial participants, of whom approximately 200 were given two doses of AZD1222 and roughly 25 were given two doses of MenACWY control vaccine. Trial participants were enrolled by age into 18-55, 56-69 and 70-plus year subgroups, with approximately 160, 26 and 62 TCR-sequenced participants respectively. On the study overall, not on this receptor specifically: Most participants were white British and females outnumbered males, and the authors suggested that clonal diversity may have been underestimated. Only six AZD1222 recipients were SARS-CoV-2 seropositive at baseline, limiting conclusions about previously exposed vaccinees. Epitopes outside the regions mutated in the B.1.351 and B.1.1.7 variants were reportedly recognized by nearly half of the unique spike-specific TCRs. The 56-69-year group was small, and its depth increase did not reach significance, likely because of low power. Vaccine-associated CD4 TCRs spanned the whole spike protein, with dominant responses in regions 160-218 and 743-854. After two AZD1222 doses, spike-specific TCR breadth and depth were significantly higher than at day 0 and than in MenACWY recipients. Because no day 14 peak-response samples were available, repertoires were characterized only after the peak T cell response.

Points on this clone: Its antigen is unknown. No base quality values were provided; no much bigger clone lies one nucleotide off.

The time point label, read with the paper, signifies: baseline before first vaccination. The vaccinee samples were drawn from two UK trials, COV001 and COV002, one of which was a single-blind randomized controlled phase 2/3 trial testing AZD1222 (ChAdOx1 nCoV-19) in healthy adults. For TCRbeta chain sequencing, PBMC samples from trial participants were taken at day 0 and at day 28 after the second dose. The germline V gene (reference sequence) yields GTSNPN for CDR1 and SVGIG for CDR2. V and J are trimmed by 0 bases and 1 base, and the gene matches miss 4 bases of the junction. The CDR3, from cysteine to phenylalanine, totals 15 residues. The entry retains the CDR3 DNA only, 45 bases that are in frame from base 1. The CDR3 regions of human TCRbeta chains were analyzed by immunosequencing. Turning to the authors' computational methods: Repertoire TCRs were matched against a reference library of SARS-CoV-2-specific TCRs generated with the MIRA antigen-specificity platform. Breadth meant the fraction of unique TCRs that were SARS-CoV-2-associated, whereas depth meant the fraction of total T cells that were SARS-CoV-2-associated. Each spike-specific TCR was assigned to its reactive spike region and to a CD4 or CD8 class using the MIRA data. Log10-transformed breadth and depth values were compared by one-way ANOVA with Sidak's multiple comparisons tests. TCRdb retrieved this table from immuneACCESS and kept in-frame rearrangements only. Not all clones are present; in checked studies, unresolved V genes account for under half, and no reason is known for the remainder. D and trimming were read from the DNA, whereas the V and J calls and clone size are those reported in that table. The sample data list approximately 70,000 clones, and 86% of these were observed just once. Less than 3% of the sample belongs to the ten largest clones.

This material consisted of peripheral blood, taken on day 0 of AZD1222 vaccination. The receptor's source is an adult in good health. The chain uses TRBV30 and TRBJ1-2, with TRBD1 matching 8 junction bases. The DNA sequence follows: TGTGCCTGGAGTGTACCAGGGGGCAGTAACTATGGCTACACCTTC. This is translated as CAWSVPGGSNYGYTF.